What follows are 8 T cell receptor beta chains derived from one specimen sequenced in a study of blood T cells in healthy people across ages. A second PCR, run for about 7 to 11 cycles, used a sample-barcoded 5' primer plus a J-beta primer mix. TCRdb recomputed calls from the 5' RACE reads with MiXCR, one row per CDR3 protein. The data hold roughly 1,500,000 distinct CDR3 sequences, with around 36% observed a single time. Material: blood. The receptors were sampled from a woman in her thirties in good health.

This clonotype was detected only once. Its ends do not fully match the called genes, so a read error is possible. The chain recombines TRBV6-2 or TRBV6-3 with TRBJ2-1, with no clear D. This CDR3 contains 14 residues. The germline gives CDR1 MNHEY, CDR2 SVGEGT. The CDR3 DNA is TGTGTCAGCAGGCCGTTTCCTCGGAACAATGAGCAGTTCTTC. The encoded protein is CVSRPFPRNNEQFF.

The chain uses TRBV5-1 and TRBJ1-2; TRBD1 agrees at 8 bases. The V segment lost 6 bases and the J segment 6 bases; nucleotides outside the gene matches: 10. The germline V gene encodes CDR1 SGHRS and CDR2 YFSETQ. CDR3 length: 14 residues. The CDR3 loop is CASTGQGECHGYTF. The DNA for the CDR3 is TGCGCCAGCACCGGACAGGGTGAATGCCATGGCTACACCTTC.

This rearrangement joins TRBV10-2 to TRBJ2-4; the D gene is possibly TRBD2 (5 bases). V dropped 2 bases and J dropped 0 bases, with 11 bases sitting between them. The germline V gene encodes CDR1 WSHSY and CDR2 SAAADI. The CDR3 consists of 16 residues. The CDR3 sequence is CASSEGLNLAKNIQYF. DNA of the CDR3: TGCGCCAGCAGTGAGGGACTTAACTTAGCCAAAAACATTCAGTACTTC.

This clonotype showed up just a few times. A read error is possible here, since a much larger clone lies one base away. The chain combines TRBV10-3 with TRBJ2-7; 7 nucleotides line up with TRBD2. The germline V gene has CDR1 ENHRY and CDR2 SYGVKD. The CDR3 spans 14 residues. V trimming: 10 bases; J trimming: 7 bases; junction bases outside the gene matches: 16. CDR3 residues: CASRGGRSCVEQYF. For the CDR3, the DNA is TGTGCCAGCCGGGGAGGGCGCTCGTGCGTAGAGCAGTACTTC.

The chain is built from TRBV30 and TRBJ2-5, with 7 positions matching TRBD2. Trimming removed 4 bases from V and 11 bases from J; junction bases left unmatched: 22. This CDR3 has 16 amino acids. CDR1 and CDR2 from the germline V gene are GTSNPN and SVGIG (reference sequence). The DNA for the CDR3 is TGTGCCTGGAAATCCCGGGACTATATCATCCCCAATGAGCAGTACTTC. This codes for CAWKSRDYIIPNEQYF.

This clonotype was recorded a few times. V and J are TRBV15 and TRBJ2-3, with unresolved D. CDR3 length: 14 amino acids. Trimming took off 3 bases at V and 5 bases at J, with 12 bases between the two ends. Germline V lookup: CDR1 LNHNV, CDR2 YYDKDF (reference sequence). DNA of the CDR3: TGTGCCACCAGCAGCGACGGGTTCAGAGATACGCAGTATTTT. It yields the protein CATSSDGFRDTQYF.

The chain recombines TRBV27 with TRBJ2-5; possible D gene TRBD2, 5 bases. V was clipped by 10 bases and J by 2 bases, with 20 bases between them. CDR3 size: 15 residues. Germline assignment: CDR1 MNHEY and CDR2 SMNVEV (reference sequence). CDR3 amino acids: CANKGYGSGQETQYF. The CDR3 nucleotides read TGTGCCAACAAGGGATATGGGAGCGGACAAGAGACCCAGTACTTC.

This clonotype was observed a few times. The chain joins TRBV20-1 to TRBJ1-2; 9 positions match TRBD1. CDR1 is DFQATT, CDR2 SNEGSKA, per germline (reference sequence). This CDR3 contains 12 residues. Unmatched junction bases numbered 4, after V lost 7 bases and J lost 4 bases. The chain's CDR3 is CSVPTGGYGYTF. CDR3 in DNA: TGCAGTGTCCCGACAGGGGGCTATGGCTACACCTTC.